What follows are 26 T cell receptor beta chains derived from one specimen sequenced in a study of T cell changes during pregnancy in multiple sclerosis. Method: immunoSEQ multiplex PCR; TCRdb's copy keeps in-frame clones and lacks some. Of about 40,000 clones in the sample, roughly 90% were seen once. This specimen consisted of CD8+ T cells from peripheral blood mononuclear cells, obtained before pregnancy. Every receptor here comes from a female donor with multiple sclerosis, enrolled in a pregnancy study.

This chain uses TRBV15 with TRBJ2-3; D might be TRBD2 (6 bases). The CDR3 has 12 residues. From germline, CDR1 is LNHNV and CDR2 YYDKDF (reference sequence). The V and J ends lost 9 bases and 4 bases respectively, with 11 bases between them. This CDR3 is CATGGTPDTQYF. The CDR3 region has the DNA TGTGCCACTGGAGGGACCCCAGATACGCAGTATTTT.

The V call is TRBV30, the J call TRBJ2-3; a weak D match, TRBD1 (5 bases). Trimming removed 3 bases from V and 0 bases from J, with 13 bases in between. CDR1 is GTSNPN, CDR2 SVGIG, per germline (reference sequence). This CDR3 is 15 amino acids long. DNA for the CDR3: TGTGCCTGGAGCCCCACAGGTGCTAGCACAGATACGCAGTATTTT. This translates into CAWSPTGASTDTQYF.

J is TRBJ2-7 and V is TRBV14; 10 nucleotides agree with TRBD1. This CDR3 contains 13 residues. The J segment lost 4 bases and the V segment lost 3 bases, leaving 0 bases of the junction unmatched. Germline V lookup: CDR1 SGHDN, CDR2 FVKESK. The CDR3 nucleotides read TGTGCCAGCAGCCAGGGACAGGGGTACGAGCAGTACTTC. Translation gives CASSQGQGYEQYF.

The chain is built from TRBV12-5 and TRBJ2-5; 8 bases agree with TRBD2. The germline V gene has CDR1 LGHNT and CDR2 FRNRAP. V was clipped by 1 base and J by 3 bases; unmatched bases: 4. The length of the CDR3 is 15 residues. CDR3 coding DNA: TGTGCTAGTGGTTTGGGGTTAGCGGGAAAAGAGACCCAGTACTTC. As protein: CASGLGLAGKETQYF.

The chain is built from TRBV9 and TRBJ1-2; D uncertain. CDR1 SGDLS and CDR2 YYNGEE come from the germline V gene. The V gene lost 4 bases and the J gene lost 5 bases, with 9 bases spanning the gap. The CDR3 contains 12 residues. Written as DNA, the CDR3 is TGTGCCAGCAGCACCACAGAATATGGCTACACCTTC. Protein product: CASSTTEYGYTF.

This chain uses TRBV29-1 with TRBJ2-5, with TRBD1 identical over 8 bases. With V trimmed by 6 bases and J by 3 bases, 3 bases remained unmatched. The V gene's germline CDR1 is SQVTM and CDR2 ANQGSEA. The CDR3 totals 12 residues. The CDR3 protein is CSVLGQEETQYF. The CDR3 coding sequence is TGCAGCGTGTTGGGACAGGAAGAGACCCAGTACTTC.

This chain's CDR3 is CASSVSGASSYNEQFF. CDR3 sequence (DNA): TGTGCCAGTAGTGTATCAGGGGCCAGCTCCTACAATGAGCAGTTCTTC. The J gene is TRBJ2-1, the V gene TRBV19; a possible D gene is TRBD1 (6 bases). Looked up from germline, CDR1 is LNHDA and CDR2 is SQIVND (reference sequence). The CDR3 is 16 residues long. V dropped 5 bases and J dropped 0 bases, with 14 bases sitting between them.

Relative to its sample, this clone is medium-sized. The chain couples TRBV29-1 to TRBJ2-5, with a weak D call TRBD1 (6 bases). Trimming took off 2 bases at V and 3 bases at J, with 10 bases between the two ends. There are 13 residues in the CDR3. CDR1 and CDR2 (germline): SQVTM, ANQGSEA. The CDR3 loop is CSVETGSEETQYF. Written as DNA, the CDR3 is TGCAGCGTTGAAACAGGGAGTGAAGAGACCCAGTACTTC.

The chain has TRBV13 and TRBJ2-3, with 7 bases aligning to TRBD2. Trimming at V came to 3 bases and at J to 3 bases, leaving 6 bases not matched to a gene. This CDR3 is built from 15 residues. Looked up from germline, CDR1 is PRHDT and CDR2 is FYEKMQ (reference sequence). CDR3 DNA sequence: TGTGCCAGCAGCTTGGGAGGGCAAGTAACAGATACGCAGTATTTT. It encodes CASSLGGQVTDTQYF.

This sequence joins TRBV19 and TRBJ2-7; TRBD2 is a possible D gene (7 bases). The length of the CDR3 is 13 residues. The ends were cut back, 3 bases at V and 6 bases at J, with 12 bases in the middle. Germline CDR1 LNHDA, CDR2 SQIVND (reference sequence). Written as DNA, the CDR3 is TGTGCCAGTAGTATTGGGGGGGCATCCGAGCAGTACTTC. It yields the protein CASSIGGASEQYF.

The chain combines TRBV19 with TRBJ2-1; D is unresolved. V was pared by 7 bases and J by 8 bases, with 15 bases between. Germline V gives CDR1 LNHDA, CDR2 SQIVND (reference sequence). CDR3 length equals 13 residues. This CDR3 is CASTGFGADEQFF. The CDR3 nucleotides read TGTGCCAGTACGGGTTTCGGCGCGGATGAGCAGTTCTTC.

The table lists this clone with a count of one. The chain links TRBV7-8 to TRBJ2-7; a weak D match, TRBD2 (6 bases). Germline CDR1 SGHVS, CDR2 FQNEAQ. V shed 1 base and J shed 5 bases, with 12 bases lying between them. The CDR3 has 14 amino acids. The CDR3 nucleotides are TGTGCCAGCAGCTTAGAGTCTAGCGAGCACGAGCAGTACTTC. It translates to CASSLESSEHEQYF. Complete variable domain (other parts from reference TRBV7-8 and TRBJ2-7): GAGVSQSPRYKVAKRGQDVALRCDPISGHVSLFWYQQALGQGPEFLTYFQNEAQLDKSGLPSDRFFAERPEGSVSTLKIQRTQQEDSAVYLCASSLESSEHEQYFGPGTRLTVT.

CDR3 loop: CASSSLPTGGSYNEQFF. The CDR3 coding sequence is TGTGCCAGCAGTTCCCTTCCAACAGGGGGGTCCTACAATGAGCAGTTCTTC. The chain recombines TRBV28 with TRBJ2-1; TRBD1 agrees at 8 bases. Germline lookup yields CDR1 MDHEN and CDR2 SYDVKM. V dropped 4 bases and J dropped 1; count of bases not matched to a gene: 9. CDR3 length equals 17 residues.

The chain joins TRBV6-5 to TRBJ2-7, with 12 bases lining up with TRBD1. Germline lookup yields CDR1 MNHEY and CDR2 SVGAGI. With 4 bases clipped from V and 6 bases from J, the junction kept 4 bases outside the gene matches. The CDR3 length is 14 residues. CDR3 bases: TGTGCCAGCAGTTTCGGGACAGGGGGCAGCGAGCAGTACTTC. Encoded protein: CASSFGTGGSEQYF.

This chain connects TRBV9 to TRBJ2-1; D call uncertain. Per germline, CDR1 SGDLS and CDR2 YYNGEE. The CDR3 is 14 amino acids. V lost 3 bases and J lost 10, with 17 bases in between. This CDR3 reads CASSGNIRTGEQFF. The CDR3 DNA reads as TGTGCCAGCAGCGGAAATATACGCACCGGGGAGCAGTTCTTC.

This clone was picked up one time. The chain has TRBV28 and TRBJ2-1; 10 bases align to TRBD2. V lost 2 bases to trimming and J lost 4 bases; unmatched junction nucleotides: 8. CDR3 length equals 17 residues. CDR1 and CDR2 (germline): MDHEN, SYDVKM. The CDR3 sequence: CASSLGTSGDPYNEQFF. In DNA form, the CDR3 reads TGTGCCAGCAGTTTAGGCACTAGCGGGGACCCATACAATGAGCAGTTCTTC.

CDR3 sequence (DNA): TGTGCCAGCAGTCTACAGGGCCCAACTGAAGCTTTCTTT. This gives the protein CASSLQGPTEAFF. V and J are TRBV27 and TRBJ1-1; the D gene is possibly TRBD1 (6 bases). CDR3 length equals 13 residues. V was clipped by 5 bases and J by 5 bases, with 12 bases between them. From germline, CDR1 is MNHEY and CDR2 SMNVEV (reference sequence).

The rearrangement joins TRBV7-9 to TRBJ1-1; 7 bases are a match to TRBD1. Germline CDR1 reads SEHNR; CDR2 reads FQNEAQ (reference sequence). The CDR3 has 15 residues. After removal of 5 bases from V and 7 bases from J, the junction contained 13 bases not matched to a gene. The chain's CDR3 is CASSRSGQIDFEAFF. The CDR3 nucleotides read TGTGCCAGCAGCCGCTCGGGACAGATAGATTTTGAAGCTTTCTTT.

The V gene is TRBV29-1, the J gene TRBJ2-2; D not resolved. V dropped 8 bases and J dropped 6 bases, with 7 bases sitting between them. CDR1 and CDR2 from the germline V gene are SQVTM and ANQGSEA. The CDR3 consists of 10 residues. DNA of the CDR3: TGCAGCCCTGTAGCCGGGGAGCTGTTTTTT. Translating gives CSPVAGELFF.

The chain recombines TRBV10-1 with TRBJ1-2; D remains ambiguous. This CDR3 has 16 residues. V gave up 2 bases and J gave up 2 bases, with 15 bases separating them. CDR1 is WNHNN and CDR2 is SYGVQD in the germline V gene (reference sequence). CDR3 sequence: CASSEVGGGLNYGYTF. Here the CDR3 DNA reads TGCGCCAGCAGTGAGGTCGGCGGAGGATTAAACTATGGCTACACCTTC.

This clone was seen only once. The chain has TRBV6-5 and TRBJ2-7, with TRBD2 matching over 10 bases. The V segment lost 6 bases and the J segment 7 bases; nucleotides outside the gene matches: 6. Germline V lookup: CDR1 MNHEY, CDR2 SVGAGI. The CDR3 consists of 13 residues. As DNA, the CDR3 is TGTGCCAGCAGGCTAAGACTAGCGGGTGAGCAGTACTTC. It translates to CASRLRLAGEQYF.

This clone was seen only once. The CDR3 here is CASSQELAGVEETQYF. In DNA form, the CDR3 reads TGCGCCAGCAGCCAAGAACTAGCGGGAGTAGAAGAGACCCAGTACTTC. The V and J genes are TRBV4-1 and TRBJ2-5; 11 positions match TRBD2. The CDR3 is 16 residues long. The V gene end was trimmed by 0 bases and the J gene end by 3 bases; junction bases not matched to a gene: 3. Germline V gene lookup returns CDR1 MGHRA and CDR2 YSYEKL.

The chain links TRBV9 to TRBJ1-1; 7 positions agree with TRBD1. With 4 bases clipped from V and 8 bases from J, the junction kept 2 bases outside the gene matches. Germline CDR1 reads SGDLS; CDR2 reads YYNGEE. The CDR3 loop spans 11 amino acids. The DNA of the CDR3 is TGTGCCAGCAGCCCGACAGGGGAAGCTTTCTTT. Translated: CASSPTGEAFF.

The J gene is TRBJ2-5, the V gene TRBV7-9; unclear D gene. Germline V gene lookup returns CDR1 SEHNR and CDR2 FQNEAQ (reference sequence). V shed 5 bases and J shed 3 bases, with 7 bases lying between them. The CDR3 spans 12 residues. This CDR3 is CASSLVEETQYF. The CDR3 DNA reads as TGTGCCAGCAGCCTCGTCGAAGAGACCCAGTACTTC.

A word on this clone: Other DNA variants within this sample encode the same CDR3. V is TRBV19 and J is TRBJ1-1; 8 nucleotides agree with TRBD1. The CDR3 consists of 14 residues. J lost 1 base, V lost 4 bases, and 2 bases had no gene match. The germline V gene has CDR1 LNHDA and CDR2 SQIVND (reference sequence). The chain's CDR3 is CASSTGQGNTEAFF. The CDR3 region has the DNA TGTGCCAGTAGTACTGGACAGGGGAACACTGAAGCTTTCTTT.

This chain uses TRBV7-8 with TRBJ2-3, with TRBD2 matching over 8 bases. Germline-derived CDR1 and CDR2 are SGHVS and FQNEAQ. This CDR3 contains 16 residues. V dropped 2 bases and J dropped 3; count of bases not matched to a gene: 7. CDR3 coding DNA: TGTGCCAGCAGCTTAACCTTAGCGGGACCGACAGATACGCAGTATTTT. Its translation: CASSLTLAGPTDTQYF.